These 3 T cell receptor beta chains came from one sample sequenced in a study of blood T cells in healthy people across ages. With a J-beta primer mix and a sample-barcoded 5' primer, a second PCR ran about 6 to 11 cycles. Using its own MiXCR run on the 5' RACE reads, TCRdb lists one record per CDR3 protein. This table has 600,000 to 1,000,000 distinct CDR3 sequences, roughly 60% appearing once. Sequencing was carried out using blood. The receptors come from a man aged 25 to 40 in good health.

The chain uses TRBV6-5 and TRBJ1-4; a possible D gene is TRBD1 (5 bases). The CDR3 length is 16 residues. V lost 2 bases to trimming and J lost 8 bases, with 18 bases between them. Germline V gives CDR1 MNHEY, CDR2 SVGAGI. The CDR3 sequence is CASSYETGTLYEKLFF. Written as DNA, the CDR3 is TGTGCCAGCAGTTACGAGACCGGGACGCTTTACGAAAAACTGTTTTTT.

The rearrangement links TRBV5-1 to TRBJ2-7, with D maybe TRBD1 (6 bases). V was pared by 0 bases and J by 0 bases, with 7 bases between. The length of the CDR3 is 14 residues. Germline V gives CDR1 SGHRS, CDR2 YFSETQ. The chain's CDR3 is CASSLGGLSYEQYF. CDR3 in DNA: TGCGCCAGCAGCTTGGGGGGGCTCTCCTACGAGCAGTACTTC.

The J gene is TRBJ2-1, the V gene TRBV2; 11 bases align to TRBD2. The germline CDR1 and CDR2 sequences are SNHLY and FYNNEI. J lost 2 bases, V lost 0 bases, and 15 bases had no gene match. The CDR3 totals 21 residues. The CDR3 DNA reads TGTGCCAGCAGTGAAGCTCGGTACGACTTGGGGACTAGCGGAACCTACAATGAGCAGTTCTTC. Its translation: CASSEARYDLGTSGTYNEQFF.